This T cell receptor (beta chain) came from a study of control samples from healthy donors and cancer patients. TCRdb's copy holds only in-frame clones and misses some; the assay was immunoSEQ multiplex PCR. The table records about 85,000 clones, around nine tenths of them present only once. The CDR3 spans 12 residues. With 1 base removed from V and 4 bases from J, the gap between germline ends came to 2 bases. Germline values: CDR1 SGHAT, CDR2 FQNNGV. The material sequenced was blood. The rearrangement uses TRBV11-2 and TRBJ1-3; D is ambiguous. The receptor comes from a woman aged 55-70 years in good health. The CDR3 region is CASSLVGNTIYF. The CDR3 DNA sequence: TGTGCCAGCAGCTTAGTAGGAAACACCATATATTTT.